The 30 T cell receptor beta chains below were found in one sample sequenced in a study of cytomegalovirus exposure and HLA in healthy donors. The repertoire was sequenced with immunoSEQ multiplex PCR; TCRdb's copy has only in-frame clones and lacks some. Here the sample spans about 95,000 clones, approximately 81% being singletons. What was sequenced was PBMCs. The receptor set was obtained from a man aged 18 to 29 in good health and CMV-seropositive.

Only one count was recorded for this clone. V is TRBV6-5 and J is TRBJ1-5; TRBD1 might be the D (6 bases). The germline V gene encodes CDR1 MNHEY and CDR2 SVGAGI. This CDR3 comprises 15 residues. The V and J ends lost 4 bases and 0 bases respectively, with 10 bases between them. The CDR3 sequence is CASSSEQGSNQPQHF. The DNA of the CDR3 is TGTGCCAGCAGTTCCGAACAGGGTAGCAATCAGCCCCAGCATTTT.

The chain has TRBV7-7 and TRBJ2-3, with D uncertain. The CDR3 length is 15 residues. V was cut by 5 bases and J by 4 bases, with 16 bases left in between. Germline V gene sequence: CDR1 SSHAT, CDR2 FNYEAQ (reference sequence). CDR3 in DNA: TGTGCCAGCAGCCCTTTATCCTCCTCGGCAGATACGCAGTATTTT. It is translated as CASSPLSSSADTQYF.

The chain combines TRBV4-2 with TRBJ2-1, with 10 bases fitting TRBD2. Germline trimming cut 3 bases from V and 6 bases from J; bases unmatched to any gene: 8. This CDR3 has 16 amino acids. Germline CDR1 is LGHNA and CDR2 is YNFKEQ. The CDR3 reads CASSQLGAGGVNEQFF. CDR3 nucleotides: TGTGCCAGCAGCCAGCTAGGAGCGGGAGGGGTCAATGAGCAGTTCTTC.

The J gene is TRBJ2-3, the V gene TRBV30; TRBD2 matches at 9 bases. From germline, CDR1 is GTSNPN and CDR2 SVGIG (reference sequence). This CDR3 has 15 residues. With 5 bases clipped from V and 4 bases from J, the junction kept 10 bases outside the gene matches. In DNA, the CDR3 is TGTGCCTGGGCAGGGGTAGCGGGAGTGTCAGATACGCAGTATTTT. It specifies CAWAGVAGVSDTQYF. Filled out from reference TRBV30 and TRBJ2-3, the complete variable domain reads SQTIHQWPATLVQPVGSPLSLECTVEGTSNPNLYWYRQAAGRGLQLLFYSVGIGQISSEVPQNLSASRPQDRQFILSSKKLLLSDSGFYLCAWAGVAGVSDTQYFGPGTRLTVL.

The gene calls are TRBV5-1 and TRBJ1-2; no clear D gene. CDR1 is SGHRS and CDR2 is YFSETQ in the germline V gene. The V end lost 4 bases, the J end lost 8 bases, and 18 bases lay between the germline ends. The CDR3 loop spans 14 amino acids. In nucleotides, the CDR3 is TGCGCCAGCAGCACCGGGGTCAATTCCATGGGCTACACCTTC. Its translation: CASSTGVNSMGYTF.

V usage is TRBV7-9 and J usage is TRBJ2-5; 7 positions agree with TRBD2. The CDR3 sequence is 15 residues long. V lost 6 bases and J lost 1; bases outside the gene matches: 8. Per germline, CDR1 SEHNR and CDR2 FQNEAQ (reference sequence). The CDR3 DNA sequence: TGTGCCAGCAGAAGGGGCGGGAGCGTCCAAGAGACCCAGTACTTC. Its translation: CASRRGGSVQETQYF.

This sequence joins TRBV7-8 and TRBJ2-7; possible D gene TRBD1, 5 bases. There are 16 residues in the CDR3. With 2 bases removed from V and 2 bases from J, the gap between germline ends came to 16 bases. Germline CDR1 and CDR2: SGHVS and FQNEAQ. The CDR3 protein is CASSLLSRGRAYEQYV. In nucleotides, the CDR3 is TGTGCCAGCAGCTTATTGTCGCGTGGCAGGGCCTACGAGCAGTACGTC.

This clone was seen just once. V gene TRBV5-8 combines with J gene TRBJ2-2, with a weak D call TRBD1 (5 bases). In germline, CDR1 is SGHTS, CDR2 YDEGEE. With 4 bases removed from V and 5 bases from J, the gap between germline ends came to 12 bases. The CDR3 runs to 14 residues. The CDR3: CASSPTRETGELFF. CDR3 DNA sequence: TGTGCCAGCAGCCCAACCAGGGAAACCGGGGAGCTGTTTTTT.

The J gene is TRBJ1-2, the V gene TRBV5-1; 9 nucleotides align to TRBD1. The length of the CDR3 is 14 residues. V lost 3 bases, J lost 7 bases, and 7 bases stayed unmatched. Germline V gene sequence: CDR1 SGHRS, CDR2 YFSETQ. CDR3 region: CASSSTGGGGGYTF. For the CDR3, the DNA is TGCGCCAGCAGCTCTACAGGGGGCGGAGGTGGCTACACCTTC.

The chain recombines TRBV18 with TRBJ2-3; D is possibly TRBD2 (6 bases). The germline V gene has CDR1 KGHSH and CDR2 LQKENI. This CDR3 is 13 amino acids long. Trimming took off 7 bases at V and 4 bases at J, with 12 bases between the two ends. CDR3 amino acids: CASCPGAADTQYF. The DNA of the CDR3 is TGTGCCAGCTGTCCGGGAGCGGCAGATACGCAGTATTTT.

This clone was seen ten or more times. The chain links TRBV5-1 to TRBJ1-1; TRBD1 agrees at 9 bases. The CDR3 runs 14 residues. In germline, CDR1 is SGHRS, CDR2 YFSETQ. V gave up 4 bases and J gave up 7 bases; unmatched junction bases: 8. The CDR3 is CASSVTGGVGEAFF. The CDR3 DNA follows: TGCGCCAGCAGCGTGACAGGGGGTGTGGGTGAAGCTTTCTTT.

The chain combines TRBV11-2 with TRBJ1-4, with D maybe TRBD1 (5 bases). V lost 5 bases to trimming and J lost 6 bases, with 22 bases between them. The CDR3 has 17 amino acids. The germline gives CDR1 SGHAT, CDR2 FQNNGV. CDR3 loop: CASSPWGGRGADEKLFF. CDR3 nucleotides: TGTGCCAGCAGCCCTTGGGGGGGAAGAGGGGCAGATGAAAAACTGTTTTTT.

The V and J genes are TRBV18 and TRBJ2-2; 9 nucleotides align to TRBD1. The ends lost 3 bases at V and 3 bases at J; junction bases unmatched: 2. Looked up from germline, CDR1 is KGHSH and CDR2 is LQKENI. CDR3 length: 15 residues. In DNA, the CDR3 is TGTGCCAGCTCACCGGGACAGGGATACACCGGGGAGCTGTTTTTT. It translates to CASSPGQGYTGELFF.

CDR3 protein: CASSYLLRGSGNTIYF. CDR3 coding DNA: TGTGCCAGCAGTTACCTTTTACGAGGGTCTGGAAACACCATATATTTT. This chain joins TRBV6-6 and TRBJ1-3; D remains unclear. This CDR3 has 16 amino acids. Germline lookup yields CDR1 MNHNY and CDR2 SVGAGI (reference sequence). With 2 bases removed from V and 1 base from J, the gap between germline ends came to 12 bases.

This clone occurred once. The V gene is TRBV27, the J gene TRBJ1-4; D perhaps matches TRBD1 (5 bases). Germline V gene sequence: CDR1 MNHEY, CDR2 SMNVEV (reference sequence). V was pared by 4 bases and J by 8 bases, with 14 bases between. This CDR3 comprises 14 residues. The CDR3 here is CASSSGPGREKLFF. As DNA, the CDR3 is TGTGCCAGCAGTTCGGGACCGGGGAGGGAAAAACTGTTTTTT.

The rearrangement links TRBV5-1 to TRBJ2-6, with D uncertain. CDR1 and CDR2 from the germline V gene are SGHRS and YFSETQ. The germline V and J ends were trimmed by 1 base and 2 bases, with 7 bases remaining between them. The CDR3 totals 15 residues. CDR3 loop: CASSLTSAGANVLTF. DNA for the CDR3: TGCGCCAGCAGCTTGACGAGTGCTGGGGCCAACGTCCTGACTTTC.

The J gene is TRBJ1-2, the V gene TRBV14; D gene uncertain. The CDR3 is 13 residues long. The germline gives CDR1 SGHDN, CDR2 FVKESK. Trimming pared 5 bases from V and 4 bases from J, leaving 11 bases between. CDR3 sequence (DNA): TGTGCCAGCAGCGTGGCAGCAGGCTATGGCTACACCTTC. Amino acids: CASSVAAGYGYTF.

The rearrangement joins TRBV18 to TRBJ2-4, with a possible D match to TRBD2 (6 bases). The length of the CDR3 is 16 residues. Germline CDR1 and CDR2: KGHSH and LQKENI. Trimming stripped 3 bases from V and 0 bases from J, with 12 bases between. This CDR3 is CASSPGAGLAKNIQYF. For the CDR3, the DNA is TGTGCCAGCTCACCCGGGGCGGGGCTAGCCAAAAACATTCAGTACTTC.

The chain couples TRBV28 to TRBJ2-3; D is unresolved. The CDR3 is 14 amino acids. CDR1 is MDHEN and CDR2 is SYDVKM in the germline V gene. Trimming stripped 6 bases from V and 0 bases from J, with 10 bases between. The CDR3 sequence: CASRWSVSTDTQYF. The CDR3 region has the DNA TGTGCCAGCAGGTGGTCGGTGAGCACAGATACGCAGTATTTT.

CDR3 bases: TGTGCCAGCAGCTTTACAGGGTCGAACACTGAAGCTTTCTTT. Translating it yields CASSFTGSNTEAFF. The V and J genes are TRBV7-9 and TRBJ1-1, with D possibly being TRBD1 (6 bases). V was clipped by 3 bases and J by 1 base, with 9 bases between them. CDR3 length equals 14 residues. Looked up from germline, CDR1 is SEHNR and CDR2 is FQNEAQ (reference sequence).

The chain has TRBV28 and TRBJ1-1; tentative D call: TRBD1 (5 bases). Trimming stripped 6 bases from V and 0 bases from J, with 20 bases between. The CDR3 is 17 amino acids. Germline values: CDR1 MDHEN, CDR2 SYDVKM. The CDR3 loop reads CASSQAGWGVMNTEAFF. The CDR3 DNA is TGTGCCAGCAGCCAGGCAGGGTGGGGGGTTATGAACACTGAAGCTTTCTTT.

This chain joins TRBV5-1 and TRBJ2-5, with 11 bases that match TRBD2. CDR1 and CDR2 (germline): SGHRS, YFSETQ. Germline trimming cut 3 bases from V and 3 bases from J; bases unmatched to any gene: 13. The CDR3 is made up of 18 amino acids. For the CDR3, the DNA is TGCGCCAGCAGCTCTTTCCTTGGGCTAGCGGGAGGAGAAGAGACCCAGTACTTC. Protein sequence: CASSSFLGLAGGEETQYF. Full variable domain (missing parts from reference TRBV5-1 and TRBJ2-5): KAGVTQTPRYLIKTRGQQVTLSCSPISGHRSVSWYQQTPGQGLQFLFEYFSETQRNKGNFPGRFSGRQFSNSRSEMNVSTLELGDSALYLCASSSFLGLAGGEETQYFGPGTRLLVL.

This chain uses TRBV30 with TRBJ2-7, with D maybe TRBD1 (6 bases). Trimming took off 2 bases at V and 2 bases at J, with 13 bases between the two ends. The CDR3 has 14 amino acids. Germline CDR1 reads GTSNPN; CDR2 reads SVGIG (reference sequence). CDR3 sequence: CAWSSLGGTYEQYF. The DNA of the CDR3 is TGTGCCTGGAGTTCGCTAGGGGGAACCTACGAGCAGTACTTC.

The chain has TRBV28 and TRBJ2-5; 7 bases are a match to TRBD1. The ends lost 0 bases at V and 2 bases at J; junction bases unmatched: 3. The CDR3 has 15 residues. Looked up from germline, CDR1 is MDHEN and CDR2 is SYDVKM. CDR3 region: CASSLWEQGQETQYF. The CDR3, as DNA: TGTGCCAGCAGTTTATGGGAACAGGGGCAAGAGACCCAGTACTTC. Combining the CDR3 with reference TRBV28 and TRBJ2-5 gives the whole variable domain DVKVTQSSRYLVKRTGEKVFLECVQDMDHENMFWYRQDPGLGLRLIYFSYDVKMKEKGDIPEGYSVSREKKERFSLILESASTNQTSMYLCASSLWEQGQETQYFGPGTRLLVL.

The rearrangement joins TRBV5-1 to TRBJ2-3, with 10 positions matching TRBD2. CDR1 SGHRS and CDR2 YFSETQ come from the germline V gene. After removal of 6 bases from V and 1 base from J, the junction contained 5 bases not matched to a gene. This CDR3 region has 15 residues. The CDR3 DNA reads TGCGCCAGCACAACCGGGACTAGCGGCACAGATACGCAGTATTTT. Its protein product is CASTTGTSGTDTQYF.

The chain has TRBV7-9 and TRBJ2-1; D not resolved. V was shortened by 1 base and J by 15 bases, with 16 bases between the two germline ends. The CDR3 sequence is 13 residues long. The germline CDR1 and CDR2 sequences are SEHNR and FQNEAQ (reference sequence). The CDR3 DNA reads TGTGCCAGCAGCTTAGGACTCGCGAAGGTTGCGTTCTTC. Translated, it gives CASSLGLAKVAFF.

The rearrangement links TRBV7-4 to TRBJ2-1; D possibly corresponds to TRBD1 (6 bases). CDR3 length: 15 residues. In germline, CDR1 is SGHVT, CDR2 SQSDAQ. Trimming removed 1 base from V and 5 bases from J, with 12 bases in between. CDR3 protein: CASSLGRGLDNEQFF. CDR3 DNA sequence: TGTGCCAGCAGCTTAGGCAGGGGTTTAGACAATGAGCAGTTCTTC. The full variable domain, its missing parts supplied by reference TRBV7-4 and TRBJ2-1, is GAGVSQSPRYKVAKRGRDVALRCDSISGHVTLYWYRQTLGQGSEVLTYSQSDAQRDKSGRPSGRFSAERPERSVSTLKIQRTEQGDSAVYLCASSLGRGLDNEQFFGPGTRLTVL.

The chain links TRBV28 to TRBJ1-5, with TRBD1 matching 9 bases. CDR1 and CDR2 from the germline V gene are MDHEN and SYDVKM. This CDR3 is built from 15 residues. Trimming took 6 bases from V and 3 from J; bases not matched to a gene: 6. This CDR3 reads CASRPGQGYNQPQHF. The CDR3 DNA sequence: TGTGCCAGCAGACCGGGACAGGGTTACAATCAGCCCCAGCATTTT.

The CDR3 is CASSQESRLNTEAFF. CDR3 DNA: TGTGCCAGCAGCCAAGAATCCAGGTTGAACACTGAAGCTTTCTTT. The chain recombines TRBV4-2 with TRBJ1-1; the D is unclear. Trimming took 0 bases from V and 0 from J, leaving 8 bases between them. There are 15 residues in the CDR3. Per germline, CDR1 LGHNA and CDR2 YNFKEQ.

V gene TRBV5-1 combines with J gene TRBJ2-1; 11 nucleotides match TRBD2. The CDR3 loop spans 12 amino acids. Germline values: CDR1 SGHRS, CDR2 YFSETQ. V shed 0 bases, J shed 16 bases, and the junction held 3 bases outside the gene matches. Here the CDR3 reads CASSLGTSGQFF. Here the CDR3 DNA reads TGCGCCAGCAGCTTGGGGACTAGCGGGCAATTCTTC.